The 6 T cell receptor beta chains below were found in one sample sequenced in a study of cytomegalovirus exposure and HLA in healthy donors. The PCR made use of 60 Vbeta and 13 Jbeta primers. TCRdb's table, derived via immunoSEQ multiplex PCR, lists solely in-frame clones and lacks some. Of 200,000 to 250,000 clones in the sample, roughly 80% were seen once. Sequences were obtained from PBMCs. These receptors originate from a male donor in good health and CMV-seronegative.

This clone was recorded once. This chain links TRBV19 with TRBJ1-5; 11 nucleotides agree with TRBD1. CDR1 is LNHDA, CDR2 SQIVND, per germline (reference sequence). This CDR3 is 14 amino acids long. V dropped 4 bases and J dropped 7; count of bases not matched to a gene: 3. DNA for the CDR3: TGTGCCAGTAGTAGGACAGGGGGCAGCCAGCCCCAGCATTTT. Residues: CASSRTGGSQPQHF.

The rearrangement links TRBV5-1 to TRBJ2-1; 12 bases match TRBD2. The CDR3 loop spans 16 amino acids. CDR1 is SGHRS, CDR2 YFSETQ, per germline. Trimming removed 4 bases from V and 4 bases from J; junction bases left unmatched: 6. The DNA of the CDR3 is TGCGCCAGCAGCGGTGACGGACTAGCGGGGTACAATGAGCAGTTCTTC. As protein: CASSGDGLAGYNEQFF.

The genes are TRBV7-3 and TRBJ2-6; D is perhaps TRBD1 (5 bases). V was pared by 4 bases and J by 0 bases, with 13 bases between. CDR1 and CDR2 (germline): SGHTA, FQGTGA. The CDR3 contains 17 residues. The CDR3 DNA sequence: TGTGCCAGCAGCTCCAGGGTACGCGGCTCTGGGGCCAACGTCCTGACTTTC. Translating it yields CASSSRVRGSGANVLTF.

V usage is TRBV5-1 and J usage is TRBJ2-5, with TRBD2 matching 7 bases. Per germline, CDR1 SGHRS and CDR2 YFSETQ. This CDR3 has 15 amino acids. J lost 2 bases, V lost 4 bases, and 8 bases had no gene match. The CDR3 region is CASSPGTNLQETQYF. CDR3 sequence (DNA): TGCGCCAGCAGCCCGGGGACTAATTTACAAGAGACCCAGTACTTC.

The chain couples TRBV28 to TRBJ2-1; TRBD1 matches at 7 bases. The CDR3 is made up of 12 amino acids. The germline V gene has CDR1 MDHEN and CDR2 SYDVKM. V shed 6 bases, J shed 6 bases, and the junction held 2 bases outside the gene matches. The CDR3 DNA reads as TGTGCCAGCAGCAACAGGGGCAATGAGCAGTTCTTC. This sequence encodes CASSNRGNEQFF.

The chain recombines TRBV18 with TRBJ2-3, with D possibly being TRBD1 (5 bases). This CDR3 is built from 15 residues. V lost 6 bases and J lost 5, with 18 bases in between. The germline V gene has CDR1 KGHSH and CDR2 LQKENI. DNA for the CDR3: TGTGCCAGCTCTCTTAGGCACCAAAGGGGAGATACGCAGTATTTT. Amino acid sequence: CASSLRHQRGDTQYF.